This is a list of T cell receptor beta chains from one sample in a study of blood T cell repertoires in COVID-19. Clones were sequenced by immunoSEQ multiplex PCR, and TCRdb holds only the in-frame ones, with some missing. This table holds around 200,000 clones, about nine tenths found once. Material for sequencing was peripheral blood. These receptors came from a woman in her fifties or sixties with acute or convalescent COVID-19. The CDR3 runs from the conserved cysteine through the conserved F or W.

V gene: TRBV12-3/TRBV12-4
CDR3 protein: CASSYGGPYEQYF

V gene: TRBV18
CDR3 protein: CASSPGGSGRYEQYF

V gene: TRBV4-3
CDR3 protein: CASSQRGFYEQYF

V gene: TRBV29-1
CDR3 protein: CSVSADRGGTGELFF

V gene: TRBV25-1
CDR3 protein: CASSELGLVGQETQYF

V gene: TRBV9
CDR3 protein: CASSVAAALGTQYF

V gene: TRBV6-6
CDR3 protein: CASSYAWTVNQPQHF

V gene: TRBV12-3/TRBV12-4
CDR3 protein: CASSLTGNQPQHF

V gene: TRBV19
CDR3 protein: CASSLDRGQETQYF

V gene: TRBV25-1
CDR3 protein: CASRDRERYGYTF

V gene: TRBV29-1
CDR3 protein: CSVDEGSGTDTQYF

V gene: TRBV29-1
CDR3 protein: CSASGASIDTQYF

V gene: TRBV19
CDR3 protein: CASSTEGLAGAEQYF

V gene: TRBV6-6
CDR3 protein: CASSYARETEAFF

V gene: TRBV3-1/TRBV3-2
CDR3 protein: CASSQTGGVDYGYTF

V gene: TRBV30
CDR3 protein: CAWSGRGSYEQYF

V gene: TRBV7-9
CDR3 protein: CASSFRENYGYTF

V gene: TRBV2
CDR3 protein: CASSPRWVGNQPQHF

V gene: TRBV10-3
CDR3 protein: CAIKDSQSPLHF

V gene: TRBV6-5
CDR3 protein: CASSYRTSNSYNEQFF

V gene: TRBV6-1
CDR3 protein: CASSEEGATYGYTF

V gene: TRBV19
CDR3 protein: CASKLPGQGPANYGYTF

V gene: TRBV27
CDR3 protein: CASSTTGMKTQYF

V gene: TRBV11-3
CDR3 protein: CASSPGKGGGINEQFF

V gene: TRBV6-1
CDR3 protein: CASSEGPGQGTGYTF

V gene: TRBV9
CDR3 protein: CASSPRGGLTNEKLFF

V gene: TRBV5-1
CDR3 protein: CASSLGTGSTEAFF

V gene: TRBV7-2
CDR3 protein: CASSSPPGQGVIEQFF